These 7 T cell receptor beta chains share one sample of origin, sequenced in a study of blood T cell repertoires in COVID-19. Repertoires were generated with immunoSEQ multiplex PCR, while TCRdb's copy carries only in-frame clones and drops some. Among almost 70,000 clones listed, under 85% were seen once. Sequences were obtained from peripheral blood. All receptors derive from a man in his 60s with acute or convalescent COVID-19.

The gene calls are TRBV7-2 and TRBJ2-1, with TRBD1 as a possible D gene (5 bases). Trimming removed 0 bases from V and 10 bases from J, with 16 bases in between. The CDR3 spans 15 residues. From germline, CDR1 is SGHTA and CDR2 FQGNSA. In nucleotides, the CDR3 is TGTGCCAGCAGCTTAGCGCCGACAGTGGGCCGGGAGCAGTTCTTC. The encoded protein is CASSLAPTVGREQFF.

This rearrangement joins TRBV5-4 to TRBJ1-6, with D possibly being TRBD1 (5 bases). CDR1 and CDR2 from the germline V gene are SGHNT and YYREEE (reference sequence). This CDR3 has 14 residues. V dropped 2 bases and J dropped 7 bases, with 10 bases sitting between them. In DNA form, the CDR3 reads TGTGCCAGCAGCTTCTTGGGGCAAAATTCACCCCTCCACTTT. This translates into CASSFLGQNSPLHF.

This clone was recorded only once. Written as DNA, the CDR3 is TGTGCCAGCAACGGACAAATGAACACTGAAGCTTTCTTT. Translated: CASNGQMNTEAFF. V is TRBV2 and J is TRBJ1-1; possibly TRBD1 for D (5 bases). CDR3 length equals 13 residues. V was trimmed by 7 bases and J by 0 bases, leaving 9 bases between them. Germline-derived CDR1 and CDR2 are SNHLY and FYNNEI.

This clone was recorded once. The chain combines TRBV7-2 with TRBJ2-3; 9 nucleotides match TRBD2. The CDR3 is 16 residues long. Germline V gives CDR1 SGHTA, CDR2 FQGNSA. V dropped 5 bases and J dropped 0; count of bases not matched to a gene: 6. CDR3 loop: CASSPQAGGSTDTQYF. CDR3 coding DNA: TGTGCCAGCAGCCCACAAGCGGGGGGCAGCACAGATACGCAGTATTTT.

This rearrangement joins TRBV19 to TRBJ2-3; 8 bases align to TRBD2. The CDR3 runs 21 residues. Trimming cost V 0 bases and J 5 bases; bases outside gene matches: 22. Per germline, CDR1 LNHDA and CDR2 SQIVND (reference sequence). CDR3 in amino acids: CASSIDRGGKGPGGARDTQYF. CDR3 sequence (DNA): TGTGCCAGTAGTATAGATCGAGGTGGGAAAGGGCCCGGGGGGGCTAGAGATACGCAGTATTTT. Filled out from reference TRBV19 and TRBJ2-3, the complete variable domain reads DGGITQSPKYLFRKEGQNVTLSCEQNLNHDAMYWYRQDPGQGLRLIYYSQIVNDFQKGDIAEGYSVSREKKESFPLTVTSAQKNPTAFYLCASSIDRGGKGPGGARDTQYFGPGTRLTVL.

The chain uses TRBV7-2 and TRBJ1-2; D perhaps matches TRBD1 (6 bases). The CDR3 is 15 residues long. Trimming took 4 bases from V and 7 from J, leaving 19 bases between them. Germline lookup yields CDR1 SGHTA and CDR2 FQGNSA. The CDR3 DNA is TGTGCCAGCAGCTACCCCAGGGGCCACCGTGGTGGCTACACCTTC. The encoded protein is CASSYPRGHRGGYTF.

This sequence joins TRBV7-9 and TRBJ1-2; tentative D call: TRBD1 (5 bases). CDR3 size: 17 residues. CDR1 and CDR2 (germline): SEHNR, FQNEAQ (reference sequence). V lost 5 bases and J 0 bases, leaving 19 bases between the germline ends. CDR3 in amino acids: CASSPRDRQHTNYGYTF. The DNA for the CDR3 is TGTGCCAGCAGCCCCAGAGATCGACAGCATACTAACTATGGCTACACCTTC.